This T cell receptor beta chain was recorded in a study of blood T cell repertoires in COVID-19. On the study more broadly: The cDNA or gDNA used as material had been derived from T cells, B-cell-depleted T cells, or PBMCs.

V shed 1 base, J shed 7 bases, and the junction held 4 bases outside the gene matches. The CDR3 sequence is 15 residues long. Germline values: CDR1 SEHNR, CDR2 FQNEAQ (reference sequence). The assay was immunoSEQ multiplex PCR, and TCRdb's table has in-frame clones only and misses some. Seen here are roughly 200,000 clones, around four fifths observed once, and the top ten hold about 9%. The chain is built from TRBV7-9 and TRBJ1-5; 10 bases align to TRBD1. Sequencing was done on a sample of PBMCs or T cells enriched from blood (not recorded which). The origin of this receptor is a man between 35 and 55 years old who had recovered from COVID-19. CDR3 loop: CASSLGQGAWQPQHF. In DNA, the CDR3 is TGTGCCAGCAGCTTAGGACAGGGGGCCTGGCAGCCCCAGCATTTT.